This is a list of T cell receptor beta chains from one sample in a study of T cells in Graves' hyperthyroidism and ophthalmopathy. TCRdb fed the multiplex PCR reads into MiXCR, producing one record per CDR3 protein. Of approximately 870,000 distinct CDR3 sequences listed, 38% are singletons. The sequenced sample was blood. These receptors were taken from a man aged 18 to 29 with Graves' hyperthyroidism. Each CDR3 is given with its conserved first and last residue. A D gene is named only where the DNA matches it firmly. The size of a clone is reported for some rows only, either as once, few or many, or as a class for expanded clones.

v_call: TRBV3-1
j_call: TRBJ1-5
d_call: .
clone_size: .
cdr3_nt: TGTGCCAGCAGCCGTACTACAGGCTCATGGCAGCCCCAGCATTTT
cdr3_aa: CASSRTTGSWQPQHF

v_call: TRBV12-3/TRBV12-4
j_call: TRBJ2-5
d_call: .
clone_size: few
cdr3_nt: TGTGCCAGCAGTGCCTCGAGTGCGGGGACAGAAGTAGAGACCCAGTACTTC
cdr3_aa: CASSASSAGTEVETQYF

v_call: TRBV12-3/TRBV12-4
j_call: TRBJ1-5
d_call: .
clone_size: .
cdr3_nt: TGTGCCAGCAGCCTTACCGGGACCCAAAATCAGCCCCAGCATTTT
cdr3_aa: CASSLTGTQNQPQHF

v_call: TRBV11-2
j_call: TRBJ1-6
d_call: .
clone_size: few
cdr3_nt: TGTGCCAGCAGCTACCGATTCTCCTATAATTCACCCCTCCACTTT
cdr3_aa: CASSYRFSYNSPLHF

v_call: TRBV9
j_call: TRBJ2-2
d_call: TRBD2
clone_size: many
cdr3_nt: TGTGCCAGCAGCGTAGGTAGCGGGAGCACCGGGGAGCTGTTTTTT
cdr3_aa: CASSVGSGSTGELFF

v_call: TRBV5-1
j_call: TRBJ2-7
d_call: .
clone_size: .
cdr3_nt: TGTGCCAGCAGCCTCCCCCGGGGGCTCAACGAGCAGTACTTC
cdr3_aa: CASSLPRGLNEQYF

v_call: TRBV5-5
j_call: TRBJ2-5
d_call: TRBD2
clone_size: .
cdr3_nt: TGTGCCAGCAGCCAGGGACTAATCCAAGAGACCCAGTACTTC
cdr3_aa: CASSQGLIQETQYF

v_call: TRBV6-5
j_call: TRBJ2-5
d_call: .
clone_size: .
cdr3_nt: TGTGCCAGCAGTTTATCGATCGGCGGTTCCCAGACCCAGTACTTC
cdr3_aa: CASSLSIGGSQTQYF

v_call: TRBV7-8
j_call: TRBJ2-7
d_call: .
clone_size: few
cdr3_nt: TGTGCCAGCAGCTTTGGACAGCAATCCTACGAGCAGTACTTC
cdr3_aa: CASSFGQQSYEQYF

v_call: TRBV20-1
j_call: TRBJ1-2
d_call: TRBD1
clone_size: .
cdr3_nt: TGCAGTGCTTCGACAGGGGACAACTATGGCTACACCTTC
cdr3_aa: CSASTGDNYGYTF

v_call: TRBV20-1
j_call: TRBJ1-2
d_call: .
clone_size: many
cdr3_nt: TGCAGTGCCCCGCCAGTCCCGGGGAACTATGGCTACACCTTC
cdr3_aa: CSAPPVPGNYGYTF

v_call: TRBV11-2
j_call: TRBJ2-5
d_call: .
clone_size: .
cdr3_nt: TGTGCCAGCAGCTTAGGGACCTCGCAGTACTTC
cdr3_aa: CASSLGTSQYF

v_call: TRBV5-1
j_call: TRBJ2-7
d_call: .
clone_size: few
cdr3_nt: TGCGCCAGCCGGGCAGGGGCGGCCTACGAGCAGTACTTC
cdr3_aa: CASRAGAAYEQYF

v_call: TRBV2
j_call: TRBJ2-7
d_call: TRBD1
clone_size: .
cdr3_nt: TGTGCCAGCAGTGAAACCACAGGGGACGGTGAGCAGTACTTC
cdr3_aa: CASSETTGDGEQYF

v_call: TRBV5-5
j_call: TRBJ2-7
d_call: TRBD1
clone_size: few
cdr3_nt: TGTGCCAGCAGCTCCCCGGGACAGGGATTGCACGAGCAGTACTTC
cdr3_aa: CASSSPGQGLHEQYF

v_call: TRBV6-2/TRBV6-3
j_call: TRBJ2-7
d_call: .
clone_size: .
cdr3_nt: TGTGCCAGCAGCCGACACGGTAACGAGCAGTACTTC
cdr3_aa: CASSRHGNEQYF

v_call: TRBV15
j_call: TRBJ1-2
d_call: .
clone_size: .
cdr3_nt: TGTGCCACCAGCAGCTTTGGGGAATACTATGGCTACACCTTC
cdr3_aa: CATSSFGEYYGYTF

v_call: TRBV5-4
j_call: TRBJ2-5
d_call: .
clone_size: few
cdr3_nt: TGTGCCAGCAGCCAAGGATCGACAATCCAAGAGACCCAGTACTTC
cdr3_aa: CASSQGSTIQETQYF

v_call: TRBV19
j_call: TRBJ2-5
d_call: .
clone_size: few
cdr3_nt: TGTGCCAGTAGTATAATTGGGGGGAGAGAGACCCAGTACTTC
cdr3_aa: CASSIIGGRETQYF

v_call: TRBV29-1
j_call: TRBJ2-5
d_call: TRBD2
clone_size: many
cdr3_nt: TGCAGCGTCATAATGACTAGCGGGGGAGAAGAGACCCAGTACTTC
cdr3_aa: CSVIMTSGGEETQYF

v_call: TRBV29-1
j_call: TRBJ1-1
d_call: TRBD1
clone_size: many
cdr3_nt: TGCAGCGCCTGGGGACAGGGTACTGAAGCTTTCTTT
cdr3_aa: CSAWGQGTEAFF

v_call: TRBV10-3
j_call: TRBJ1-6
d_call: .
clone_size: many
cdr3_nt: TGTGCCATCAGTGAGTCGGAGGACCCAAGGACACCCCTCCACTTT
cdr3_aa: CAISESEDPRTPLHF

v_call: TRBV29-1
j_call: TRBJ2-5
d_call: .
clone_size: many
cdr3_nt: TGCAGCGTTGAAGGAGAACTAGGAAAAGAGACCCAGTACTTC
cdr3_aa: CSVEGELGKETQYF

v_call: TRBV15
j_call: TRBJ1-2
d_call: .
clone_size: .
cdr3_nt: TGTGCCACCAGCAGTTACACAGGGATTGGCTACACCTTC
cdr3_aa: CATSSYTGIGYTF

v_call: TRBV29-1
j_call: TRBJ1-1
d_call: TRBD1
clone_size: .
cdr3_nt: TGCAGCGTCCGGACAGGGACGAACTCTGAAGCTTTCTTT
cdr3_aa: CSVRTGTNSEAFF

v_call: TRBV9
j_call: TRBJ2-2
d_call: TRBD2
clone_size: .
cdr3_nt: TGTGCCGGCAATCCTAGCGGGGTGGGGTACACCGGGGAGCCGTTTTTT
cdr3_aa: CAGNPSGVGYTGEPFF

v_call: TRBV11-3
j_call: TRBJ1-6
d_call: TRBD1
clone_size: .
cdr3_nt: TGTGCCAGCAGCTCATTCGGGACAGGGGATAATTCACCCCTCCACTTT
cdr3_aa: CASSSFGTGDNSPLHF

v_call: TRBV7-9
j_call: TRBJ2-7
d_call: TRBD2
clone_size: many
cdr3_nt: TGTGCCAGCAGCGTCCTAGCGGAGAGCTCCTACGAGCAGTACTTC
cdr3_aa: CASSVLAESSYEQYF

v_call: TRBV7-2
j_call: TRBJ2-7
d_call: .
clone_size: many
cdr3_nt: TGTGCCAGCAGCTTACACGTCTCAGGGGAGTACGAGCAGTACTTC
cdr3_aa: CASSLHVSGEYEQYF

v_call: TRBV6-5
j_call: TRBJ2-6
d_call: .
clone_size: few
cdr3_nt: TGTGCCAGCAGTCCCAGTTTTGGGGCCAACGTCCTGACTTTC
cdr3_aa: CASSPSFGANVLTF

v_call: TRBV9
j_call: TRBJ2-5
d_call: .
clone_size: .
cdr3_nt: TGTGCCAGCAGCGTAGATTCCCAGCGGTCACAAGAGACCCAGTACTTC
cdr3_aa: CASSVDSQRSQETQYF

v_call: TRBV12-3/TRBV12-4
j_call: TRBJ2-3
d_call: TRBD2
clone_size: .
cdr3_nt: TGTGCCAGCACCACCTGGGGGACTACCCCCACAGATACGCAGTATTTT
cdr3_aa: CASTTWGTTPTDTQYF

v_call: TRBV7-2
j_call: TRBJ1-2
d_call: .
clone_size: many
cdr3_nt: TGTGCCAGCAGCTTAGGGACGCCTGGAGGCTACACCTTC
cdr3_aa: CASSLGTPGGYTF

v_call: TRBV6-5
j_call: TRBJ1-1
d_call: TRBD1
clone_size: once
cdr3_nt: TGTGCCAGCAGTTATCCACAGGGGCTGAACACTGAAGCTTTCTTT
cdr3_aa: CASSYPQGLNTEAFF

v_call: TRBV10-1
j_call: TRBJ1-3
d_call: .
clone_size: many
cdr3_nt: TGCGCCAGCAGTGATACGCGTGGACAAGCGGGAAACACCATATATTTT
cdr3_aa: CASSDTRGQAGNTIYF

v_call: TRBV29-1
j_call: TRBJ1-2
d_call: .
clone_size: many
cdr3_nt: TGCAGCGTTGATCTCGGCGGCAGGGGCCACTATGGCTACACCTTC
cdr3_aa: CSVDLGGRGHYGYTF

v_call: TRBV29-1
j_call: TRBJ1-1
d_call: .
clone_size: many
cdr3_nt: TGCAGCGCCCTGGGGTTGGTAAGCACTGAAGCTTTCTTT
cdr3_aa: CSALGLVSTEAFF

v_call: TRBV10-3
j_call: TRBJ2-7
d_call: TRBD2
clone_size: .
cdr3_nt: TGTGCCATCAGGGCTTCTAGCGGTGACTCCTACGAGCAGTACTTC
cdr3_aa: CAIRASSGDSYEQYF

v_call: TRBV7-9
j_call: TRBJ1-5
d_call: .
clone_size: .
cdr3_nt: TGTGCCAGCAGCTTCGAGGGCCAGACCCAGCATTTT
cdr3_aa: CASSFEGQTQHF

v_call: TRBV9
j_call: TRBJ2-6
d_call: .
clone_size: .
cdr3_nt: TGTGCCAGCAGCGTAGGTTGGGGATCCGGGGCCAACGTCCTGACTTTC
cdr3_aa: CASSVGWGSGANVLTF

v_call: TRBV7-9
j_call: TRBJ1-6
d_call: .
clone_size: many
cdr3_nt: TGTGCCAGCAGCACGAAGACGGTTAATAATTCACCCCTCCACTTT
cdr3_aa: CASSTKTVNNSPLHF

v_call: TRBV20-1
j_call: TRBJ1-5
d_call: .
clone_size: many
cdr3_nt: TGCAGTGTCGACCTACGGGGAAGGAATCAGCCCCAGCATTTT
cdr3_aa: CSVDLRGRNQPQHF

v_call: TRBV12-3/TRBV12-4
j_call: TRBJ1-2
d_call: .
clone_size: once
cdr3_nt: TGTGCCAGCAGCTTCCGAGGTCGGCGTACCTTC
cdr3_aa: CASSFRGRRTF

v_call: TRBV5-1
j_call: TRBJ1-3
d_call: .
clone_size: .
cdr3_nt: TGCGCCAGCAGCCGGCGGGGGGAAGCTGGAAGCACCATATATTTT
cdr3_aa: CASSRRGEAGSTIYF

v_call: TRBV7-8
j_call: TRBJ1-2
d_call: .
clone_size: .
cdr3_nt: TGTGCCAGCAGCCCGCCGAGGTGGGGCTATGGCTACACCTTC
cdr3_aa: CASSPPRWGYGYTF